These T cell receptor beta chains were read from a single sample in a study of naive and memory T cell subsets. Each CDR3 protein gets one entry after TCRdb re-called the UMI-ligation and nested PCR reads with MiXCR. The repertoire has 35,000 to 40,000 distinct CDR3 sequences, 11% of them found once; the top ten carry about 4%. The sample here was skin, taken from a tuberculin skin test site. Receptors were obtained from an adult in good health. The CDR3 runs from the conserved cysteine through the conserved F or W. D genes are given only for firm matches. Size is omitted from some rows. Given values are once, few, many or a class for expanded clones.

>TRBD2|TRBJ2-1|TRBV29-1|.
CSVRGIIDGRVSEQFF
TGCAGCGTGAGAGGGATTATTGACGGGAGGGTTTCCGAGCAGTTCTTC
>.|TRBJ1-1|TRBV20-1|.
CSAAKPGGLNTEAFF
TGCAGTGCTGCAAAACCGGGGGGACTGAACACTGAAGCTTTCTTT
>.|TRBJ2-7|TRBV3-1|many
CASSQGQIYEQYF
TGTGCCAGCAGCCAAGGACAGATCTACGAGCAGTACTTC
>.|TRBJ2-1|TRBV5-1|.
CASSLYGGNNEQFF
TGCGCCAGCAGCTTGTATGGGGGCAACAATGAGCAGTTCTTC
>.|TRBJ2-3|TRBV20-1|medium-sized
CSARDSGAMGDTQYF
TGCAGTGCTAGAGATAGCGGAGCTATGGGAGATACGCAGTATTTT
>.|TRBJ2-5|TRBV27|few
CASSFSTGGGWETQYF
TGTGCCAGCAGTTTTAGTACAGGGGGAGGGTGGGAGACCCAGTACTTC
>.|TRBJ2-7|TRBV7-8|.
CASSSPGHGANEQYF
TGTGCCAGCAGCTCCCCGGGACACGGGGCGAACGAGCAGTACTTC
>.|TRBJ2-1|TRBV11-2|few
CASSLEPRKNEQFF
TGTGCCAGCAGCTTAGAACCGAGAAAAAATGAGCAGTTCTTC
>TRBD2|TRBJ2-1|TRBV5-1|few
CASSSIVAGVPSISSYNEQFF
TGCGCCAGCAGCTCGATTGTAGCGGGGGTGCCTTCTATCAGCTCCTACAATGAGCAGTTCTTC
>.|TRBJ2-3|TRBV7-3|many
CASSLGGPLDTQYF
TGTGCCAGCAGCTTAGGGGGCCCCCTAGATACGCAGTATTTT
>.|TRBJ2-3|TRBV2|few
CASSPGVVMTDTQYF
TGTGCCAGCAGTCCGGGCGTTGTCATGACAGATACGCAGTATTTT
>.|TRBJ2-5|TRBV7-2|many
CASSAGPPALETQYF
TGTGCCAGCAGCGCCGGGCCTCCGGCTCTGGAGACCCAGTACTTC
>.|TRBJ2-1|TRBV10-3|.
CAISESAVNEQFF
TGTGCCATCAGTGAGTCAGCCGTTAATGAGCAGTTCTTC
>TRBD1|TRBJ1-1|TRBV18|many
CASSRDRTYTEAFF
TGTGCCAGCTCACGGGACAGGACGTACACTGAAGCTTTCTTT
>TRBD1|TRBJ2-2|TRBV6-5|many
CASSFGTANTGELFF
TGTGCCAGCAGTTTCGGGACAGCGAACACCGGGGAGCTGTTTTTT
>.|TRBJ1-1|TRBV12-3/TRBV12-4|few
CASSFILHRTNTEAFF
TGTGCCAGCAGTTTCATTTTACACAGGACGAACACTGAAGCTTTCTTT
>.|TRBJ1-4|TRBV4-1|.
CASSQEMRAHEKLFF
TGCGCCAGCAGCCAAGAAATGAGGGCCCATGAAAAACTGTTTTTT
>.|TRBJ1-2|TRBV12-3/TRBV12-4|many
CASTILSRWWSSGYTF
TGTGCCAGCACCATTCTCAGCAGATGGTGGTCCTCAGGCTACACCTTC
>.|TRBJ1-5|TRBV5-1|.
CASSLRYNQPQHF
TGCGCCAGCAGCTTAAGGTACAATCAGCCCCAGCATTTT
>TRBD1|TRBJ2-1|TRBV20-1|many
CSASGDSSYNEQFF
TGCAGTGCTAGCGGGGACAGCTCCTACAATGAGCAGTTCTTC
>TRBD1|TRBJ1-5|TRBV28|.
CASRLPTGGNQPQHF
TGTGCCAGCAGGCTGCCGACAGGGGGCAATCAGCCCCAGCATTTT
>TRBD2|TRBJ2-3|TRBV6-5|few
CASSPGLAGGPDTQYF
TGTGCCAGCAGCCCCGGACTAGCGGGGGGGCCCGATACGCAGTATTTT
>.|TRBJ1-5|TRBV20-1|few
CSARAPRGSQPQHF
TGCAGTGCTAGAGCCCCCAGGGGATCTCAGCCCCAGCATTTT
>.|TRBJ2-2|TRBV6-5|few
CASSLAGELFF
TGTGCCAGCAGTTTGGCCGGGGAGCTGTTTTTT
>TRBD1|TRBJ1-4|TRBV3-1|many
CASSRGDSRTEKLFF
TGTGCCAGCAGCCGAGGGGACAGTCGGACTGAAAAACTGTTTTTT
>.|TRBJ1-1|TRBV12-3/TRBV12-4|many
CASSSWGVGTEAFF
TGTGCCAGCAGCTCCTGGGGGGTAGGGACTGAAGCTTTCTTT
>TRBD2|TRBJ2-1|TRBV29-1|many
CSVVGRVANEQFF
TGCAGCGTTGTAGGGAGGGTAGCTAATGAGCAGTTCTTC
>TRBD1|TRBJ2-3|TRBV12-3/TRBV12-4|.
CASSLFLRGTGNTDTQYF
TGTGCCAGCAGCCTATTCCTGAGGGGGACAGGAAACACAGATACGCAGTATTTT
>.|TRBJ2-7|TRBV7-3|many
CASSYSTGTPLSYEQYF
TGTGCCAGCAGCTACTCAACCGGGACACCTCTCTCCTACGAGCAGTACTTC
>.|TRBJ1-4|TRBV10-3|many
CAISDPTGSPAKKLFF
TGTGCCATCAGCGACCCCACAGGAAGTCCGGCCAAAAAACTGTTTTTT
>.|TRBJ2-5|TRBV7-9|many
CASSLGRQGQETQYF
TGTGCCAGCAGCTTAGGAAGGCAGGGCCAAGAGACCCAGTACTTC
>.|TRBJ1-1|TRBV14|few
CASSQDPWGKAFF
TGTGCCAGCAGCCAAGATCCGTGGGGAAAGGCTTTCTTT
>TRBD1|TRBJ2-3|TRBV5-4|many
CASINRGAADTQYF
TGTGCCAGCATTAACAGGGGAGCGGCAGATACGCAGTATTTT
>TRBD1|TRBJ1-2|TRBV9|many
CASSPGTGIYGYTF
TGTGCCAGCAGTCCCGGGACAGGGATCTATGGCTACACCTTC
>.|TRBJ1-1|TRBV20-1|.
CSASYRANTEAFF
TGCAGTGCTAGTTATCGTGCGAACACTGAAGCTTTCTTT
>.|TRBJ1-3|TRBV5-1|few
CASSAGSSGNTIYF
TGCGCCAGCAGCGCAGGAAGCTCTGGAAACACCATATATTTT
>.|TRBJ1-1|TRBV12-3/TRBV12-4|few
CASSGQSNTEAFF
TGTGCCAGCAGTGGACAGTCGAACACTGAAGCTTTCTTT
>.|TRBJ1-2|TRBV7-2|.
CASRTGEGSYGYTF
TGTGCCAGCAGGACGGGCGAGGGGTCCTATGGCTACACCTTC
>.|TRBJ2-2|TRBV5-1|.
CASSRDVGPGELFF
TGCGCCAGCAGCAGGGATGTAGGCCCCGGGGAGCTGTTTTTT
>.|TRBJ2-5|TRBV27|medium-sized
CASSGDPKETQYF
TGTGCCAGCAGTGGGGACCCGAAAGAGACCCAGTACTTC
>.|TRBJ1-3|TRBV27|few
CASSLKGVGDTIYF
TGTGCCAGCAGTTTAAAGGGTGTAGGGGACACCATATATTTT
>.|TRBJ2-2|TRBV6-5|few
CASSYRDSPPGELFF
TGTGCCAGCAGTTACAGGGACTCCCCTCCCGGGGAGCTGTTTTTT
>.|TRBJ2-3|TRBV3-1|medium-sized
CASSRENTDTQYF
TGTGCCAGCAGCCGGGAGAACACAGATACGCAGTATTTT
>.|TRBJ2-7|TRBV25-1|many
CASSEFGSDEQYF
TGTGCCAGCAGTGAATTTGGATCCGACGAGCAGTACTTC
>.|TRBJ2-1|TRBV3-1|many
CASTHGGTHSAKQFF
TGTGCCAGCACCCACGGCGGGACTCACTCGGCGAAGCAGTTCTTC
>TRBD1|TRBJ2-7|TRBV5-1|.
CASSSLRRDRGVYEQYF
TGCGCCAGCAGCTCACTGCGCCGGGACAGGGGCGTATACGAGCAGTACTTC
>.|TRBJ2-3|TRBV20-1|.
CSARSSGVGADTQYF
TGCAGTGCTAGGTCATCTGGGGTGGGCGCAGATACGCAGTATTTT